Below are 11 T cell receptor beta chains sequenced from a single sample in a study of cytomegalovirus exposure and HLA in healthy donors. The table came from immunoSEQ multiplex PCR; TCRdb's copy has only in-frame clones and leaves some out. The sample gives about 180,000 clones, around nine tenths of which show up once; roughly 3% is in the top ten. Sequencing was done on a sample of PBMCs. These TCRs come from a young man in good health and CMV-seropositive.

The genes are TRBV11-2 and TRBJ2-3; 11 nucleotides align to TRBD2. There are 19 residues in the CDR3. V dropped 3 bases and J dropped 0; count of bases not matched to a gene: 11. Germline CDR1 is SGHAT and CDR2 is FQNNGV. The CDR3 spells CASSFLYRLAGQSTDTQYF. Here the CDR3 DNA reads TGTGCCAGCAGCTTTCTCTACCGACTAGCGGGGCAGAGCACAGATACGCAGTATTTT. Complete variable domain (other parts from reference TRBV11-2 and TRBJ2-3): EAGVAQSPRYKIIEKRQSVAFWCNPISGHATLYWYQQILGQGPKLLIQFQNNGVVDDSQLPKDRFSAERLKGVDSTLKIQPAKLEDSAVYLCASSFLYRLAGQSTDTQYFGPGTRLTVL.

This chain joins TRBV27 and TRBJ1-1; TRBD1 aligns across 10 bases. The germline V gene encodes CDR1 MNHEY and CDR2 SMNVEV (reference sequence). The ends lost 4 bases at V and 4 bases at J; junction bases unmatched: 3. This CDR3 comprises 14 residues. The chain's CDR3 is CASSSGQGSTEAFF. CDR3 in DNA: TGTGCCAGCAGTTCGGGACAGGGGAGCACTGAAGCTTTCTTT.

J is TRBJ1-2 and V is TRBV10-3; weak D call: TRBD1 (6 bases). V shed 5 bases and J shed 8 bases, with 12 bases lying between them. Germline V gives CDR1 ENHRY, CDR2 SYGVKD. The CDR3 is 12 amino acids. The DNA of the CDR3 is TGTGCCATCAGTCTGCTTAGGGGGGGCTACACCTTC. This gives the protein CAISLLRGGYTF.

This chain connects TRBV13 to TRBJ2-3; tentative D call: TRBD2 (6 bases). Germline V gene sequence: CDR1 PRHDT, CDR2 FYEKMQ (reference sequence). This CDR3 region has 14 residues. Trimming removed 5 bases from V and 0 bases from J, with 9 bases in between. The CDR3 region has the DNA TGTGCCAGCAGCGAAGGGACTAGCACAGATACGCAGTATTTT. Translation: CASSEGTSTDTQYF.

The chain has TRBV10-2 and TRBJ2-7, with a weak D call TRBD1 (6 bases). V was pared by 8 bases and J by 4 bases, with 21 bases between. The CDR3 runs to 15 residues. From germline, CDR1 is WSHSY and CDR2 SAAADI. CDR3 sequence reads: CASSLGAGVYYEQYF. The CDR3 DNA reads TGCGCCAGCTCTCTTGGAGCAGGGGTGTATTACGAGCAGTACTTC.

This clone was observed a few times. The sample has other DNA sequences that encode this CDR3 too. This chain's CDR3 is CASSVDQNEKLFF. In nucleotides, the CDR3 is TGTGCCAGCAGCGTAGATCAGAATGAAAAACTGTTTTTT. The chain carries TRBV9 and TRBJ1-4; D gene ambiguous. The germline gives CDR1 SGDLS, CDR2 YYNGEE. The CDR3 is 13 amino acids. Trimming took 0 bases from V and 5 from J, leaving 5 bases between them.

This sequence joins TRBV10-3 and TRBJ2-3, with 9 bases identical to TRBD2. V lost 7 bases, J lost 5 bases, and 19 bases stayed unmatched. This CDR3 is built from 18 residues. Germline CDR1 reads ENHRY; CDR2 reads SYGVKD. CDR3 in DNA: TGTGCCATCAAGACAGGAATGGACTTAGCGGGAGTAAGAGATACGCAGTATTTT. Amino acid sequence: CAIKTGMDLAGVRDTQYF.

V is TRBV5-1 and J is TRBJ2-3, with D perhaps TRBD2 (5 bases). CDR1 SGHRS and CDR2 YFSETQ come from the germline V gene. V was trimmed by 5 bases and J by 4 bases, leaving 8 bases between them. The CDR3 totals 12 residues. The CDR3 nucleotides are TGCGCCAGCAGTGCGGGCGCAGATACGCAGTATTTT. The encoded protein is CASSAGADTQYF.

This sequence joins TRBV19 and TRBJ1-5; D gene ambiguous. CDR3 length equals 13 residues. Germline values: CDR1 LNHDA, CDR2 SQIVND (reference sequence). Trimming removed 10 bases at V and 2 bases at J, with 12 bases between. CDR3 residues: CATHPRGNQPQHF. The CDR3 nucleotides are TGTGCCACTCACCCTCGGGGCAATCAGCCCCAGCATTTT.

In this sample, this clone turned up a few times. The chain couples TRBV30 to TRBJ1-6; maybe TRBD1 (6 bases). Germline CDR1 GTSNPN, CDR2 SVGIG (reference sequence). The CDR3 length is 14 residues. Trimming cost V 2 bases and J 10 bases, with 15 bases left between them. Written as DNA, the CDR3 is TGTGCCTGGAGTACGGCAGGGGAAGGCTCACCCCTCCACTTT. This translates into CAWSTAGEGSPLHF.

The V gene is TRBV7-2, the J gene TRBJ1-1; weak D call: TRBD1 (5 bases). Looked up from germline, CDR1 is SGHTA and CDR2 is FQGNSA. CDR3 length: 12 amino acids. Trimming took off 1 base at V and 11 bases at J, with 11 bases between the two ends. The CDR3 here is CASSLEGVSAFF. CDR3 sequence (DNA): TGTGCCAGCAGCTTAGAAGGGGTTTCGGCTTTCTTT. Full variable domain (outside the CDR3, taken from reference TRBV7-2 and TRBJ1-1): GAGVSQSPSNKVTEKGKDVELRCDPISGHTALYWYRQSLGQGLEFLIYFQGNSAPDKSGLPSDRFSAERTGGSVSTLTIQRTQQEDSAVYLCASSLEGVSAFFGQGTRLTVV.